This paragraph covers one TCR beta chain sequence. The data belong to a study of blood T cell repertoires in COVID-19. Study details: Some COVID-19 samples were acute and others convalescent; all came from the United States, Italy and Spain. PBMCs, B-cell-depleted T cells, or T cells provided the cDNA or gDNA that made up the material.

Source study methods: Nucleated cell counts were estimated from reference gene primer amplification. The method was immunoSEQ multiplex PCR; TCRdb's version includes in-frame clones alone and lacks a portion of them. The V and J calls and the clone size are those of that table, but D and trimming were determined from the DNA. The sample shows hundreds of thousands of clones, approximately 80% of them seen only once. Germline V gene lookup returns CDR1 SGHRS and CDR2 YFSETQ. The CDR3 has 16 residues. V shed 4 bases and J shed 0 bases, with 17 bases lying between them. The TCR sequence derives from a human donor in a cohort sampled during active COVID-19. The rearrangement uses TRBV5-1 and TRBJ2-7, with D possibly TRBD2 on 5 matching bases. The sample taken for sequencing was peripheral blood. The CDR3 reads CASSEGLLRSSYEQYF. DNA of the CDR3: TGCGCCAGCAGCGAAGGACTTCTCCGGAGCTCCTACGAGCAGTACTTC.